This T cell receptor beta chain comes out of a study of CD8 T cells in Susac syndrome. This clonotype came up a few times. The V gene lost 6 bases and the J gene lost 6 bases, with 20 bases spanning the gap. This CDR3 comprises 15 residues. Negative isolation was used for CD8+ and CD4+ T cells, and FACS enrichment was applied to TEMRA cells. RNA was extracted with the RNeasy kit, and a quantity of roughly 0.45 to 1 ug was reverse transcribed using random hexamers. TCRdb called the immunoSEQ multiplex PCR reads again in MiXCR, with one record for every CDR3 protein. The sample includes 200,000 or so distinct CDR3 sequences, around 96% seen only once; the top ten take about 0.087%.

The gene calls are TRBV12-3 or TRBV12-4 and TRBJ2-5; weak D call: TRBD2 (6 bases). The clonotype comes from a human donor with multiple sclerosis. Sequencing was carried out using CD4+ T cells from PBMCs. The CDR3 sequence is CASSPGLSPGQTQYF. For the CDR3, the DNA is TGTGCCAGCAGCCCGGGACTCTCGCCTGGGCAGACCCAGTACTTC.